This is a list of T cell receptor beta chains from one sample in a study of beta chain features in type 1 diabetes. Clones were read by immunoSEQ multiplex PCR, and TCRdb kept only the in-frame ones, dropping some. Here the sample spans some 280,000 clones, approximately 15% being singletons. The sequenced material came from naive CD4+ T cells from blood. Every receptor here comes from a man aged 30-40 years with type 1 diabetes. Each CDR3 is given with its conserved first and last residue. D genes are given only for firm matches. Not all rows give a size; the values are once, few, many and, for expanded clones, a class.

>-|14|TRBJ1-1|-|TRBV28
TGTGCCAGCAGTTTAGTTCAGGGAGGAACTGAAGCTTTCTTT
CASSLVQGGTEAFF
>once|11|TRBJ2-7|-|TRBV28
TGTGCCAGCAGTCATCTTCAGGGCCAGTACTTC
CASSHLQGQYF
>-|14|TRBJ2-7|-|TRBV11-2
TGTGCCAGCAGCTTTGAAGCGAGGTCCTACGAGCAGTACTTC
CASSFEARSYEQYF
>-|14|TRBJ2-1|-|TRBV7-9
TGTGCCAGCAGCTTAGCGACAAGCTCCGATGAGCAGTTCTTC
CASSLATSSDEQFF
>-|13|TRBJ2-5|-|TRBV5-1
TGCGCCAGCCAGGACAGCTTCCAAGAGACCCAGTACTTC
CASQDSFQETQYF
>few|15|TRBJ2-1|TRBD2|TRBV5-1
TGCGCCAGCAGCCCGGGGACTAGCGGGATTAATGAGCAGTTCTTC
CASSPGTSGINEQFF
>few|16|TRBJ2-3|TRBD2|TRBV7-8
TGTGCCAGCAGCTCCCGGGGAGCGGGAGTGCCAGATACGCAGTATTTT
CASSSRGAGVPDTQYF
>-|13|TRBJ1-1|TRBD1|TRBV2
TGTGCCAGCAGTGAAGGGACAGGGACTGAAGCTTTCTTT
CASSEGTGTEAFF
>few|16|TRBJ2-2|-|TRBV30
TGTGCCTGGAGAGGGGCAGGTCAGCTACTATCCGGGGAGCTGTTTTTT
CAWRGAGQLLSGELFF
>-|15|TRBJ1-1|TRBD1|TRBV5-1
TGCGCCAGCAGGGTTGGAGGGACAGGGAACACTGAAGCTTTCTTT
CASRVGGTGNTEAFF
>few|14|TRBJ2-7|TRBD2|TRBV28
TGTGCCAGCAGTCCCCCTCTTAGCGGGAACGAGCAGTACTTC
CASSPPLSGNEQYF
>few|13|TRBJ1-2|TRBD1|TRBV7-9
TGTGCCAGCAGCTTGACAGGGAACGATGGCTACACCTTC
CASSLTGNDGYTF
>few|13|TRBJ1-4|-|TRBV28
TGTGCCAGCAGTGATGCGTCTAATGAAAAACTGTTTTTT
CASSDASNEKLFF
>-|15|TRBJ2-5|-|TRBV11-2
TGTGCCAGCAGCCCAAGGGAGCGCGTAGGGGAGACCCAGTACTTC
CASSPRERVGETQYF
>-|15|TRBJ2-7|-|TRBV7-2
TGTGCCAGCAGTCCATCGGGCGGGGCCTCCTACGAGCAGTACTTC
CASSPSGGASYEQYF
>few|13|TRBJ2-4|TRBD1|TRBV19
TGTGCCAGCTGTTTGGGACAGGGAGACATTCAGTACTTC
CASCLGQGDIQYF
>few|15|TRBJ2-3|TRBD2|TRBV27
TGTGCCAGCAGTTTGGCGGGAGTCCGGGCAGATACGCAGTATTTT
CASSLAGVRADTQYF
>few|14|TRBJ2-7|TRBD2|TRBV28
TGTGCCAGCAGTTTGATGGGGGGGGGATACGAGCAGTACTTC
CASSLMGGGYEQYF
>-|18|TRBJ2-1|TRBD2|TRBV7-9
TGTGCCAGCAGCTTAGGACTAGCGGGAGGGGGCTCCTACAATGAGCAGTTCTTC
CASSLGLAGGGSYNEQFF
>-|11|TRBJ2-7|-|TRBV11-2
TGTGCCAGCAGCATATACTACGAGCAGTACTTC
CASSIYYEQYF
>-|11|TRBJ2-7|-|TRBV7-2
TGTGCCAGCACCACTGCCTACGAGCAGTACTTC
CASTTAYEQYF
>-|12|TRBJ2-7|-|TRBV7-2
TGTGCCAGCAGCTTAAATCGAGCGGGGCAGTACTTC
CASSLNRAGQYF
>few|15|TRBJ2-3|TRBD2|TRBV6-1
TGTGCCAGCAGCGGGAGGAGGTTGGGCACAGATACGCAGTATTTT
CASSGRRLGTDTQYF
>few|12|TRBJ2-5|-|TRBV9
TGTGCCAGCAGCGTAGGGGGCGGGACCCAGTACTTC
CASSVGGGTQYF
>-|16|TRBJ1-5|-|TRBV29-1
TGCAGCCAAATGAAGCCTAAGGGAGGTTGCAATCAGCCCCAGCATTTT
CSQMKPKGGCNQPQHF
>few|16|TRBJ2-5|TRBD2|TRBV11-2
TGTGCCAGCAGCTTAATGGGCGGGAGGGCCCAAGAGACCCAGTACTTC
CASSLMGGRAQETQYF
>few|12|TRBJ1-2|TRBD1|TRBV2
TGTGCCAGCAGGGACAGGGGCCCTGGCTACACCTTC
CASRDRGPGYTF
>-|12|TRBJ1-2|-|TRBV2
TGTGCCAGCAGTGCACAGAACTATGGCTACACCTTC
CASSAQNYGYTF
>few|12|TRBJ2-2|-|TRBV5-1
TGCGCCAGCAGTTTCACTTTCGGGGAGCTGTTTTTT
CASSFTFGELFF
>-|16|TRBJ1-2|-|TRBV6-5
TGTGCCAGCAGTTACTCGATTCTGGGGCAGAGCTATGGCTACACCTTC
CASSYSILGQSYGYTF
>few|17|TRBJ1-1|TRBD1|TRBV7-9
TGTGCCAGCAGCTCTCAAGGGTCCGAGGGGGCTAACACTGAAGCTTTCTTT
CASSSQGSEGANTEAFF
>few|12|TRBJ1-2|-|TRBV30
TGTGCCTGGAGTGGCGGAAGCTATGGCTACACCTTC
CAWSGGSYGYTF
>few|13|TRBJ2-5|-|TRBV27
TGTGCCAGCAGTTTTGACAGGCGTGGGGCCCAGTACTTC
CASSFDRRGAQYF
>few|15|TRBJ1-5|-|TRBV5-1
TGCGCCAGCAGCTCCACAGGGAATAGCAATCAGCCCCAGCATTTT
CASSSTGNSNQPQHF
>few|18|TRBJ2-5|TRBD2|TRBV4-1
TGCGCCAGCAGCCAAGACGGATTAGCGGGAGATCTGGGAGAGACCCAGTACTTC
CASSQDGLAGDLGETQYF
>-|15|TRBJ1-2|-|TRBV2
TGTGCCAGCAGTGAAGCGCGTCAGGGTCTCTATGGCTACACCTTC
CASSEARQGLYGYTF
>few|15|TRBJ2-1|TRBD1|TRBV6-5
TGTGCCAGCAGCCCCGACAGGGCGTCCTACAATGAGCAGTTCTTC
CASSPDRASYNEQFF
>-|11|TRBJ2-7|TRBD2|TRBV30
TGTGCCTGGGGGAGGGGCTACGAGCAGTACTTC
CAWGRGYEQYF
>-|15|TRBJ2-1|TRBD2|TRBV4-2
TGTGCCAGCAGCCAGGGCAGCGGGAGGGCCGGCGAGCAGTTCTTC
CASSQGSGRAGEQFF
>-|13|TRBJ1-1|-|TRBV29-1
TGCAGCGTCGTAAAAACCGCGGACACTGAAGCTTTCTTT
CSVVKTADTEAFF
>-|17|TRBJ2-7|TRBD2|TRBV7-9
TGTGCCAGCAGCTTAGCCCTAGCGGGAGGGCCCTCCTACGAGCAGTACTTC
CASSLALAGGPSYEQYF
>-|16|TRBJ2-3|TRBD2|TRBV7-9
TGTGCCAGCAGCCGTCTCACTAGCGGGAGGGCAGATACGCAGTATTTT
CASSRLTSGRADTQYF
>once|14|TRBJ2-1|TRBD1|TRBV7-2
TGTGCCAGCAGAATGGCAGGGGGCTTCGTTGAGCAGTTCTTC
CASRMAGGFVEQFF